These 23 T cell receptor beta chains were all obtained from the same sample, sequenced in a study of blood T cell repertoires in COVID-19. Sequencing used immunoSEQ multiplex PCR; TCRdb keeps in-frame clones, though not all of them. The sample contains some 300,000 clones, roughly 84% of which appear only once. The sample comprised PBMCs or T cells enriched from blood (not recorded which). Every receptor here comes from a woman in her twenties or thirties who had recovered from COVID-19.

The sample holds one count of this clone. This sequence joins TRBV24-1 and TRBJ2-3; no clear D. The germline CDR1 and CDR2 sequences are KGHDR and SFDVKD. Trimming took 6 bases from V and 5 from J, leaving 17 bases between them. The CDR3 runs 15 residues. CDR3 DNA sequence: TGTGCCACCAGTAAAGGTTCCGGGTTCCAAGATACGCAGTATTTT. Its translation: CATSKGSGFQDTQYF.

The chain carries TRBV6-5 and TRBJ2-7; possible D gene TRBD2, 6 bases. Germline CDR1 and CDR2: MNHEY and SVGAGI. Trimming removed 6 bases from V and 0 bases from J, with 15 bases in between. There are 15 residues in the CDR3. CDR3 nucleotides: TGTGCCAGCAGCTACCTTCGGGGGAGCTCCTACGAGCAGTACTTC. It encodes CASSYLRGSSYEQYF.

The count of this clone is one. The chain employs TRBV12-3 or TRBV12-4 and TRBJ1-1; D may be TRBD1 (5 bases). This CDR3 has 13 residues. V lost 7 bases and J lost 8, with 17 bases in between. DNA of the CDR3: TGTGCCAGCACTCCTCTACCCAGGACAGAAGCTTTCTTT. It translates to CASTPLPRTEAFF.

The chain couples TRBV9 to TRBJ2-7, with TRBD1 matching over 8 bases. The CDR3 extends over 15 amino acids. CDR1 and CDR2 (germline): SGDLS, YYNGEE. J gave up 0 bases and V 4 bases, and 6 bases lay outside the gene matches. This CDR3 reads CASSSQDRASYEQYF. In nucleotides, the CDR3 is TGTGCCAGCAGCTCACAGGACAGGGCCTCCTACGAGCAGTACTTC. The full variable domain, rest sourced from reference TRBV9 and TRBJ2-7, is DSGVTQTPKHLITATGQRVTLRCSPRSGDLSVYWYQQSLDQGLQFLIQYYNGEERAKGNILERFSAQQFPDLHSELNLSSLELGDSALYFCASSSQDRASYEQYFGPGTRLTVT.

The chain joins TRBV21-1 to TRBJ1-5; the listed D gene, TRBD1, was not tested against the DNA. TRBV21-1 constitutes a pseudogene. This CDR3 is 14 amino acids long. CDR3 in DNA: TGTGCCAGCAGCAAAGTGGGCACCGATCAGCCCCAGCATTTT. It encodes CASSKVGTDQPQHF.

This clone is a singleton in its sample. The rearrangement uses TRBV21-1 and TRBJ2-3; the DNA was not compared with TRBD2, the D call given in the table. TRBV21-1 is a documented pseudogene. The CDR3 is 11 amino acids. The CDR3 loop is CASNPRPGGYF. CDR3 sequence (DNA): TGTGCCAGCAACCCTCGACCGGGAGGGTATTTT.

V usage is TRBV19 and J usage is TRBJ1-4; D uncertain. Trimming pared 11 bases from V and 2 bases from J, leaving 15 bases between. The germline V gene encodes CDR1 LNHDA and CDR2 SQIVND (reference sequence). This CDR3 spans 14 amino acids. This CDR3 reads CAVFAGSTNEKLFF. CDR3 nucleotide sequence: TGTGCCGTCTTCGCCGGGAGCACTAATGAAAAACTGTTTTTT.

The CDR3 here is CASRGQGAGTEAFF. CDR3 nucleotides: TGTGCCAGTAGAGGACAGGGGGCGGGCACTGAAGCTTTCTTT. The V and J genes are TRBV19 and TRBJ1-1, with 11 bases matching TRBD1. Germline loops: CDR1 LNHDA, CDR2 SQIVND (reference sequence). V was pared by 6 bases and J by 4 bases, with 4 bases of the junction left unmatched. The CDR3 loop spans 14 amino acids.

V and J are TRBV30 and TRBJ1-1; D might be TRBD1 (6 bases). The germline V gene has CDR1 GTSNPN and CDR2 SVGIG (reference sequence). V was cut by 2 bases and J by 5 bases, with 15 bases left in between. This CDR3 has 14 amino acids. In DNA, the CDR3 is TGTGCCTGGAGTCTACAGGGAAGAAATACTGAAGCTTTCTTT. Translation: CAWSLQGRNTEAFF.

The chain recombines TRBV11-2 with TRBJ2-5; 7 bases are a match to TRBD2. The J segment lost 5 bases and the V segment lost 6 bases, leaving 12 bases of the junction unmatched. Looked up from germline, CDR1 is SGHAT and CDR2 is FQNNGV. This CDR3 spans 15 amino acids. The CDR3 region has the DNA TGTGCCAGCAGTTACATAAGCGGGGTGGGGGAGACCCAGTACTTC. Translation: CASSYISGVGETQYF.

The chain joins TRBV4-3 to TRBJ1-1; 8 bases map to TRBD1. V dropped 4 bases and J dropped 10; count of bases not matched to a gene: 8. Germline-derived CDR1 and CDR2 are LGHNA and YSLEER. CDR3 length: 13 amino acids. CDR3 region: CASSLQQGEGAFF. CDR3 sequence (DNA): TGCGCCAGCAGCCTACAACAGGGGGAAGGAGCTTTCTTT.

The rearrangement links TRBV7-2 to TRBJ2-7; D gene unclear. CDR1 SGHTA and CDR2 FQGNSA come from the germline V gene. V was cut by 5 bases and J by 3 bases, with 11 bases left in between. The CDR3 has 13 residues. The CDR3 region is CASSPSNGYEQYF. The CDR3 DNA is TGTGCCAGCAGCCCATCCAACGGCTACGAGCAGTACTTC.

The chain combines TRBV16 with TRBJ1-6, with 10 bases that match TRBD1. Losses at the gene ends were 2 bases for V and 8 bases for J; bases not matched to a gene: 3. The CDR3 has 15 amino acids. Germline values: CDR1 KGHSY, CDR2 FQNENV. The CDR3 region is CASSQEGTGDSPLHF. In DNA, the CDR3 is TGTGCCAGCAGCCAAGAGGGGACAGGGGATTCACCCCTCCACTTT.

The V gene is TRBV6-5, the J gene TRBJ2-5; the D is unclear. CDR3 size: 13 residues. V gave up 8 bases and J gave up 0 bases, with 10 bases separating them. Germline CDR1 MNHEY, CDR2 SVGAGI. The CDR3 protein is CASRSPNQETQYF. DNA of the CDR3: TGTGCCAGCCGCTCTCCTAACCAAGAGACCCAGTACTTC.

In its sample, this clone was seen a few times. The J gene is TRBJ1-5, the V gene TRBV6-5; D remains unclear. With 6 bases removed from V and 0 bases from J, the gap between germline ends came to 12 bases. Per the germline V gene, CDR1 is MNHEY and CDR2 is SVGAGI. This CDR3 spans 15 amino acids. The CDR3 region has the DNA TGTGCCAGCAGGGAGGAGGGTAATAGCAATCAGCCCCAGCATTTT. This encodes CASREEGNSNQPQHF.

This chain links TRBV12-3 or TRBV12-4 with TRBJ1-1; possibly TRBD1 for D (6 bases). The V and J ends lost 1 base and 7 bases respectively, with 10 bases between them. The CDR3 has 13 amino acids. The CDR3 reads CASSLVGGYEAFF. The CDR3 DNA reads TGTGCCAGCAGTTTAGTTGGGGGCTATGAAGCTTTCTTT.

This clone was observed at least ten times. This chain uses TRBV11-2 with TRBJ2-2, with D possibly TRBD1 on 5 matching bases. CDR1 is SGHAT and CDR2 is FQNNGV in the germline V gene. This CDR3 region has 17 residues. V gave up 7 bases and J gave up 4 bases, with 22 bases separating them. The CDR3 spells CASTENAPDRPTGELFF. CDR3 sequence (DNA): TGTGCCAGCACCGAGAACGCTCCCGACAGACCCACCGGGGAGCTGTTTTTT.

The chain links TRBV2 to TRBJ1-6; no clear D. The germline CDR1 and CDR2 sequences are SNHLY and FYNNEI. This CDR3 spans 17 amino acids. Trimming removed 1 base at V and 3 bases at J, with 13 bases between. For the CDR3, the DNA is TGTGCCAGCAGTGAAGACAGAAGAGCTCACTATAATTCACCCCTCCACTTT. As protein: CASSEDRRAHYNSPLHF.

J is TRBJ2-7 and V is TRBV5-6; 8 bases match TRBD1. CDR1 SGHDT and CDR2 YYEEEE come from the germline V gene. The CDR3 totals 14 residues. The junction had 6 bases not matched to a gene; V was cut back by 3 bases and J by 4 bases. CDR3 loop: CASSSRQGLYEQYF. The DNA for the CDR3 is TGTGCCAGCAGCTCCCGACAGGGGCTTTACGAGCAGTACTTC.

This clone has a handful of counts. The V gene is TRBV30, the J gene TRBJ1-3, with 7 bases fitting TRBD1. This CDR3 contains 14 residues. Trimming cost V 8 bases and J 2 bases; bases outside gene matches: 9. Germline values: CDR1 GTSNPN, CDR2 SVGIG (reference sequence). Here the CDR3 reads CAAQGGLAGNTIYF. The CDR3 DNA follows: TGTGCCGCGCAGGGGGGTTTGGCTGGAAACACCATATATTTT. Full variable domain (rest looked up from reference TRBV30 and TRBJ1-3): SQTIHQWPATLVQPVGSPLSLECTVEGTSNPNLYWYRQAAGRGLQLLFYSVGIGQISSEVPQNLSASRPQDRQFILSSKKLLLSDSGFYLCAAQGGLAGNTIYFGEGSWLTVV.

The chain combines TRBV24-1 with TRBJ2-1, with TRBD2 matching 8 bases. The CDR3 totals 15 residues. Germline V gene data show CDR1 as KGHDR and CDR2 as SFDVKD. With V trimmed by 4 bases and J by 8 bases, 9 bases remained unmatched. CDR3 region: CATSDLGGGPDEQFF. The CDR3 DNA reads TGTGCCACCAGTGACCTTGGCGGGGGGCCGGATGAGCAGTTCTTC.

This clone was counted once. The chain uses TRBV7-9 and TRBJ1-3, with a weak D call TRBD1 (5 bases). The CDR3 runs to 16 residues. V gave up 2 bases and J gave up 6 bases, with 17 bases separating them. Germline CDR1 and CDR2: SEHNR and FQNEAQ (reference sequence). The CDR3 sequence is CASSLQVWTQANTIYF. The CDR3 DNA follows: TGTGCCAGCAGCTTACAAGTTTGGACACAAGCAAACACCATATATTTT.

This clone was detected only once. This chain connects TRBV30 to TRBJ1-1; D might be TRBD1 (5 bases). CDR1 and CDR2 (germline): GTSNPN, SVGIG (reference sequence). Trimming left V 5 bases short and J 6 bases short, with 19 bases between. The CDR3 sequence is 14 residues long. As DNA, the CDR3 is TGTGCCTGGCTCCCGGGACTTGGGAGGCCTGAAGCTTTCTTT. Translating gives CAWLPGLGRPEAFF.